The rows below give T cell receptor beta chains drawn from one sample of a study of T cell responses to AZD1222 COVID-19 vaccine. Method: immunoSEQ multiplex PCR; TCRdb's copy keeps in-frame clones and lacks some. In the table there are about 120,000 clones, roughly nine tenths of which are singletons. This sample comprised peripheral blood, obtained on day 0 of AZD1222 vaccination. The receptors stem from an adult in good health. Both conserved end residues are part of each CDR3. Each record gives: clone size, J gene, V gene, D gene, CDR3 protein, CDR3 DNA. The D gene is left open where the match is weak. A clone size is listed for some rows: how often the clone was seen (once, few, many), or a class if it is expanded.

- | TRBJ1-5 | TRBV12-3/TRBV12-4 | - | CASSLVNNQPQHF | TGTGCCAGCAGTTTAGTTAACAATCAGCCCCAGCATTTT
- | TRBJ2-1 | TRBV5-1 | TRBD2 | CASSLSRTSGKIYNEQFF | TGCGCCAGCAGCTTGTCTAGGACTAGCGGGAAGATCTACAATGAGCAGTTCTTC
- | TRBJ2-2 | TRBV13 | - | CASSLGWDRVANTGELFF | TGTGCCAGCAGCTTAGGCTGGGATAGAGTAGCGAACACCGGGGAGCTGTTTTTT
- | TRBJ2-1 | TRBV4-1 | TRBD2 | CASSQDGGGTSVHNEQFF | TGCGCCAGCAGCCAAGATGGAGGGGGGACTAGCGTACACAATGAGCAGTTCTTC
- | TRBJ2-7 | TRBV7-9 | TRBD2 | CASSPPTSGSYEQYF | TGTGCCAGCAGCCCACCGACTAGCGGGAGCTACGAGCAGTACTTC
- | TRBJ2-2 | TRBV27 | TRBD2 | CASRPLAGDTGELFF | TGTGCCAGCAGACCCCTAGCGGGAGACACCGGGGAGCTGTTTTTT
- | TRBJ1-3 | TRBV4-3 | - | CASRPSLYSGNTIYF | TGCGCCAGCAGGCCAAGTCTTTACTCTGGAAACACCATATATTTT
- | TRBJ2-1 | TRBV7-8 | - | CASSLSSMGYNEQFF | TGTGCCAGCAGCTTAAGTTCTATGGGTTACAATGAGCAGTTCTTC
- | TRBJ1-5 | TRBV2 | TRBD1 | CASCPDRYAPQHF | TGTGCCAGCTGTCCGGACAGGTACGCGCCCCAGCATTTT
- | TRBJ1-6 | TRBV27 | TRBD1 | CASSLGGGLRSPLHF | TGTGCCAGCAGTTTAGGAGGGGGCCTTAGGTCACCCCTCCACTTT
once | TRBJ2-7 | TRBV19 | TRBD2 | CASSIVAGYEQYF | TGTGCCAGTAGTATCGTAGCGGGATACGAGCAGTACTTC
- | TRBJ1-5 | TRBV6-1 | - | CASSEARLQPQHF | TGTGCCAGCAGTGAAGCACGTCTTCAGCCCCAGCATTTT
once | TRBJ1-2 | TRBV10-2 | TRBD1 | CATGEGAPAYGYTF | TGCGCCACCGGGGAGGGGGCGCCGGCCTATGGCTACACCTTC
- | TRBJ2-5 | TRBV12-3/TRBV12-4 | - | CASSTVRQETQYF | TGTGCCAGCAGTACTGTGAGGCAAGAGACCCAGTACTTC
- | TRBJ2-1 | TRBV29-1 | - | CSVEGATTPTSYNEQFF | TGCAGCGTTGAAGGAGCTACTACGCCCACTTCCTACAATGAGCAGTTCTTC
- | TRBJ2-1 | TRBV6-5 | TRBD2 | CASSYGARGGEQFF | TGTGCCAGCAGTTACGGGGCTCGGGGGGGTGAGCAGTTCTTC
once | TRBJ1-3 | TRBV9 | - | CASSPRGDASGNTIYF | TGTGCCAGCAGCCCCCGGGGCGATGCCTCTGGAAACACCATATATTTT
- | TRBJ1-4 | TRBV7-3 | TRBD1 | CASSPGGGGKLFF | TGTGCCAGCAGTCCAGGGGGAGGTGGAAAACTGTTTTTT
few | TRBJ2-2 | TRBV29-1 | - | CSVQPGAGELFF | TGCAGCGTTCAACCAGGGGCCGGGGAGCTGTTTTTT
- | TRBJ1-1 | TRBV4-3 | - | CASSQVSTGAEAFF | TGCGCCAGCAGCCAAGTCTCGACGGGGGCTGAAGCTTTCTTT
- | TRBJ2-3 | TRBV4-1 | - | CASQPAINTDTQYF | TGCGCCAGCCAGCCGGCTATAAACACAGATACGCAGTATTTT
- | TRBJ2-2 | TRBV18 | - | CASSPPTAGELFF | TGTGCCAGCTCACCACCAACAGCCGGGGAGCTGTTTTTT
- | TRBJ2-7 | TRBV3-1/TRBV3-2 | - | CASSQGYAYEQYF | TGTGCCAGCAGCCAAGGGTATGCGTACGAGCAGTACTTC
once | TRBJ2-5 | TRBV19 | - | CASSNLERRGETQYF | TGTGCCAGTAGTAACCTTGAGCGGCGCGGTGAGACCCAGTACTTC
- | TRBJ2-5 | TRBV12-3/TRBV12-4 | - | CASSHGVETQYF | TGTGCCAGCAGTCACGGAGTTGAGACCCAGTACTTC
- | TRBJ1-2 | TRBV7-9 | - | CASSPSGLPYGYTF | TGTGCCAGCAGCCCATCGGGGCTCCCGTATGGCTACACCTTC
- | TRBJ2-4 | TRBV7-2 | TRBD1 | CASSSTGGEGNIQYF | TGTGCCAGCAGCTCTACAGGGGGCGAGGGAAACATTCAGTACTTC
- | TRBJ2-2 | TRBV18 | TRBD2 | CASSPSGRTRGTGELFF | TGTGCCAGCTCACCTTCCGGACGGACTAGAGGTACCGGGGAGCTGTTTTTT
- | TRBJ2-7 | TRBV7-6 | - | CASSGQPGASYEQYF | TGTGCCAGCAGCGGGCAGCCCGGGGCCTCCTACGAGCAGTACTTC
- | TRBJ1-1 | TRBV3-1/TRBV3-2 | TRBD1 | CASSLQDRGRNTEAFF | TGTGCCAGCAGCCTACAAGACAGGGGGCGGAACACTGAAGCTTTCTTT
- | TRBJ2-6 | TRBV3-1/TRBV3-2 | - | CASSPPRSGANVLTF | TGTGCCAGCAGCCCCCCCCGCTCTGGGGCCAACGTCCTGACTTTC